The rows below give T cell receptor beta chains drawn from one sample of a study of cytomegalovirus exposure and HLA in healthy donors. Sequencing was performed with immunoSEQ multiplex PCR; in TCRdb, only in-frame clones are kept and a portion is missing. This table holds 150,000 to 200,000 clones, around 79% found once. Sequenced: PBMCs. These receptors were obtained from a woman in her forties or fifties in good health and CMV-seronegative. CDR3s include the opening cysteine and the closing phenylalanine or tryptophan. The D gene is left open where the match is weak. The listing skips clone size in some rows; elsewhere it reads once, few, many or a size class.

size,J,D,V,DNA,CDR3
NA,TRBJ2-2,TRBD2,TRBV28,TGTGCCAGTCTGGTTAGCGGGAGTGCCGGGGAGCTGTTTTTT,CASLVSGSAGELFF
NA,TRBJ1-2,NA,TRBV6-1,TGTGCCAGCACCCCAGGAGGGTCGGGCTATGGCTACACCTTC,CASTPGGSGYGYTF
NA,TRBJ2-1,TRBD2,TRBV2,TGTGCCAGCTATCCTAGCGGGGTTGGGGTGTACAATGAGCAGTTCTTC,CASYPSGVGVYNEQFF
NA,TRBJ2-3,NA,TRBV7-2,TGTGCCAGCAGCTTAGGGTTCGCGGGTACAGATACGCAGTATTTT,CASSLGFAGTDTQYF
NA,TRBJ1-2,NA,TRBV27,TGTGCCAGCAGTACCCACCTTACGGGGGACGGCTACACCTTC,CASSTHLTGDGYTF
NA,TRBJ2-7,NA,TRBV5-4,TGTGCCAGCAGCCCCATCGAGAGAGTCTACGAGCAGTACTTC,CASSPIERVYEQYF
NA,TRBJ1-2,TRBD1,TRBV5-4,TGTGCCAGCAGCTTCTTGGACAGGACGTTCTATGGCTACACCTTC,CASSFLDRTFYGYTF
NA,TRBJ1-5,TRBD1,TRBV27,TGTGCCAGCAGTTACTCAGGCGGGACAGCGAGCAATCAGCCCCAGCATTTT,CASSYSGGTASNQPQHF
NA,TRBJ2-1,TRBD2,TRBV7-6,TGTGCCAGCAGCCGCGGGGGGGACTCCTACAATGAGCAGTTCTTC,CASSRGGDSYNEQFF
NA,TRBJ2-1,TRBD1,TRBV19,TGTGCCACCGCCGGGACAGGGAGGGGCGGTGAGCAGTTCTTC,CATAGTGRGGEQFF
NA,TRBJ1-1,TRBD1,TRBV4-3,TGCGCCAGCAGCCGGACGGGACAGGGGGACACTGAAGCTTTCTTT,CASSRTGQGDTEAFF
NA,TRBJ2-3,TRBD2,TRBV6-4,TGTGCCAGCAGTGACTCGAGCGGGGGCGGCACAGATACGCAGTATTTT,CASSDSSGGGTDTQYF
NA,TRBJ2-7,TRBD1,TRBV4-3,TGCGCCAGCAGCTCTTCCAGGGGGAGCTCCTACGAGCAGTACTTC,CASSSSRGSSYEQYF
NA,TRBJ2-5,NA,TRBV20-1,TGCAGTTCCCCTCGGGGAGAGACCCAGTACTTC,CSSPRGETQYF
NA,TRBJ1-2,TRBD1,TRBV7-2,TGTGCCAGCAGCTCTTCCCGAACAGGGGTGGGCTACACCTTC,CASSSSRTGVGYTF
NA,TRBJ1-1,NA,TRBV27,TGTGCCAGCAGTCCCCGACGGAGACTGAACACTGAAGCTTTCTTT,CASSPRRRLNTEAFF
once,TRBJ1-1,TRBD1,TRBV27,TGTGCCAGCACCTTATTCCCGGGACAGGAAGCTTTCTTT,CASTLFPGQEAFF
once,TRBJ1-1,NA,TRBV28,TGTGCCAGCAGCTCTGGGGGGGTGAACACTGAAGCTTTCTTT,CASSSGGVNTEAFF
NA,TRBJ2-5,TRBD1,TRBV18,TGTGCCAGCTCACCAGGACAGGTCTACCAAGAGACCCAGTACTTC,CASSPGQVYQETQYF
NA,TRBJ1-4,TRBD1,TRBV7-9,TGTGCCAGCAGCGTGACAGGGGGCGGGGGAGAAAAACTGTTTTTT,CASSVTGGGGEKLFF
few,TRBJ1-1,NA,TRBV7-9,TGTGCCAGCAGCTCCAACAGGGTAAAATTGAACACTGAAGCTTTCTTT,CASSSNRVKLNTEAFF
once,TRBJ2-5,TRBD2,TRBV5-4,TGTGCCACTTCCCCGGGGGGGGCGGCGACCCAGTACTTC,CATSPGGAATQYF
NA,TRBJ1-2,NA,TRBV28,TGTGCCAGCAGTAACCCCCTGGGGGGGGCAAACACCTTC,CASSNPLGGANTF
NA,TRBJ1-2,TRBD1,TRBV9,TGTGCCAGCAGCATCGGCAGGGGGCTCTCTGGCTACACCTTC,CASSIGRGLSGYTF
few,TRBJ1-3,NA,TRBV5-1,TGCGCCAGCAGCTTAACAGGATCCATCTCTGGAAACACCATATATTTT,CASSLTGSISGNTIYF
NA,TRBJ1-1,TRBD1,TRBV19,TGTGCCAGTTCACGGACAGGATCGCCCGACACTGAAGCTTTCTTT,CASSRTGSPDTEAFF
NA,TRBJ2-3,NA,TRBV5-1,TGCGCCAGCAGCTTGGCGCTCCCGGGTGGTACGCAGTATTTT,CASSLALPGGTQYF
NA,TRBJ2-1,NA,TRBV5-6,TGTGCCAGCAGCGGGACGGGACTCCTCTCCTACAATGAGCAGTTCTTC,CASSGTGLLSYNEQFF
NA,TRBJ2-2,NA,TRBV19,TGTGCCAGTAAACGGGGGATTAACACCGGGGAGCTGTTTTTT,CASKRGINTGELFF
NA,TRBJ1-1,NA,TRBV27,TGTGCCAGCAGTTTACAGGCTAACACTGAAGCTTTCTTT,CASSLQANTEAFF
NA,TRBJ1-1,NA,TRBV4-3,TGCGCCAGCAGCCACCAGGACAGACCGAACACTGAAGCTTTCTTT,CASSHQDRPNTEAFF
NA,TRBJ2-7,TRBD2,TRBV18,TGTGCCAGCTCACCACAGGACTCGGGAGGAGAGCAGTACTTC,CASSPQDSGGEQYF
NA,TRBJ1-5,NA,TRBV28,TGTGCCAGCAGTTTTATAAGGGGCTTTAAGCCCCAGCATTTT,CASSFIRGFKPQHF
NA,TRBJ1-3,TRBD1,TRBV7-2,TGTGCCAGCAGCTTCGGACGCAGGGGGCTCGGAAACACCATATATTTT,CASSFGRRGLGNTIYF
NA,TRBJ2-5,TRBD2,TRBV5-4,TGTGCCAGCAGCCCGCGGACTAGCGGGGTACTAGGGACCCAGTACTTC,CASSPRTSGVLGTQYF